The 23 T cell receptor beta chains reported below all come from one sample, sequenced in a study of regulatory T cells in long-lasting Graves disease. iRepertoire HTBI primers and Arm-PCR of CDR3 regions built TCR beta libraries. TCRdb fed the multiplex PCR reads into MiXCR, producing one record per CDR3 protein. The sample consists of roughly 410,000 distinct CDR3 sequences, approximately 16% of them appearing once. Regarding time point: newly diagnosed GD, antithyroid drugs for less than 3 months. Generation of the TCR library employed RNA extracted from PBMCs. A further study also used this sample, focusing on T cells in Graves' hyperthyroidism and ophthalmopathy.

Sequenced here: peripheral blood mononuclear cells (PBMCs), sampled at new diagnosis, from a patient treated with antithyroid drugs. The receptors originated from a woman aged 40-49 years with Graves disease.

This clonotype appeared a few times. The rearrangement uses TRBV10-3 and TRBJ2-1; D gene unclear. V was cut by 6 bases and J by 7 bases, with 16 bases left in between. The CDR3 has 14 amino acids. Germline V lookup: CDR1 ENHRY, CDR2 SYGVKD. The CDR3 loop reads CAIRSLSGRNEQFF. The CDR3 bases are TGTGCCATCAGGTCTCTATCGGGCCGAAATGAGCAGTTCTTC.

This clonotype was recorded at least ten times. The rearrangement uses TRBV2 and TRBJ2-5; 14 nucleotides match TRBD2. This CDR3 is built from 16 residues. V was clipped by 6 bases and J by 5 bases; unmatched bases: 8. The germline gives CDR1 SNHLY, CDR2 FYNNEI. DNA of the CDR3: TGTGCCAGCAGCGTGACTAGCGGGAGGGAGGAGGAGACCCAGTACTTC. Translating it yields CASSVTSGREEETQYF.

This clonotype has a count of ten or more. J is TRBJ2-3 and V is TRBV19; TRBD2 aligns across 9 bases. The V gene's germline CDR1 is LNHDA and CDR2 SQIVND (reference sequence). Unmatched junction bases numbered 12, after V lost 4 bases and J lost 1 base. The CDR3 has 18 amino acids. CDR3 sequence reads: CASSTRRVAGVGTDTQYF. In DNA form, the CDR3 reads TGTGCCAGTAGTACCAGGAGGGTAGCGGGAGTCGGCACAGATACGCAGTATTTT.

A single count supports this clonotype. The CDR3 does not end in the conserved phenylalanine or tryptophan, so this is likely a read error. Because the CDR3's place on the DNA is in doubt, the DNA is left out and the CDR3 is given as listed by TCRdb. V usage is TRBV7-2 and J usage is TRBJ2-7; the table assigns TRBD1, which was not confirmed against the DNA. Per the germline V gene, CDR1 is SGHTA and CDR2 is FQGNSA. Termini included, the CDR3 measures 8 amino acids. CDR3 loop: CASSLGPG.

The chain is built from TRBV7-9 and TRBJ1-3; no reliable D call. In germline, CDR1 is SEHNR, CDR2 FQNEAQ (reference sequence). The CDR3 has 15 residues. Trimming cost V 1 base and J 0 bases, with 7 bases left between them. The CDR3 loop reads CASSLVVLSGNTIYF. The CDR3 nucleotides are TGTGCCAGCAGCTTAGTGGTCCTCTCTGGAAACACCATATATTTT.

This clonotype turned up a few times. This rearrangement joins TRBV4-3 to TRBJ2-7; D ambiguous. The germline V gene encodes CDR1 LGHNA and CDR2 YSLEER. V lost 3 bases and J lost 2, with 8 bases in between. The CDR3 runs to 13 residues. CDR3 amino acids: CASSHDTPYEQYF. CDR3 bases: TGCGCCAGCAGCCATGACACCCCCTACGAGCAGTACTTC.

V gene TRBV27 combines with J gene TRBJ2-1; possible D gene TRBD2, 5 bases. CDR3 length equals 13 residues. The V gene lost 7 bases and the J gene lost 5 bases, with 12 bases spanning the gap. The germline V gene has CDR1 MNHEY and CDR2 SMNVEV (reference sequence). CDR3 DNA: TGTGCCAGCACCTCGACTAAGGACAATGAGCAGTTCTTC. Its protein is CASTSTKDNEQFF.

This clonotype was recorded at least ten times. The V gene is TRBV7-9, the J gene TRBJ2-2, with 8 bases lining up with TRBD2. V dropped 3 bases and J dropped 6; count of bases not matched to a gene: 6. Germline CDR1 SEHNR, CDR2 FQNEAQ (reference sequence). The CDR3 runs to 15 residues. In DNA, the CDR3 is TGTGCCAGCAGCTTGCTAGCGGGCAATCCCGGGGAGCTGTTTTTT. This codes for CASSLLAGNPGELFF. The full variable domain, rest sourced from reference TRBV7-9 and TRBJ2-2, is DTGVSQNPRHKITKRGQNVTFRCDPISEHNRLYWYRQTLGQGPEFLTYFQNEAQLEKSRLLSDRFSAERPKGSFSTLEIQRTEQGDSAMYLCASSLLAGNPGELFFGEGSRLTVL.

This clonotype was observed a few times. The chain recombines TRBV19 with TRBJ1-6; no reliable D call. Germline V gene lookup returns CDR1 LNHDA and CDR2 SQIVND (reference sequence). V was trimmed by 7 bases and J by 5 bases, leaving 15 bases between them. The CDR3 contains 15 residues. CDR3 bases: TGTGCCAGTAACCCTGGGAGCTGGGATAATTCACCCCTCCACTTT. Amino acid sequence: CASNPGSWDNSPLHF. Full variable domain (remainder filled in from reference TRBV19 and TRBJ1-6): DGGITQSPKYLFRKEGQNVTLSCEQNLNHDAMYWYRQDPGQGLRLIYYSQIVNDFQKGDIAEGYSVSREKKESFPLTVTSAQKNPTAFYLCASNPGSWDNSPLHFGNGTRLTVT.

This clonotype has at least ten counts. The chain links TRBV24-1 to TRBJ2-2; the D gene could be TRBD1 or TRBD2 (6 bases each). The CDR3 extends over 18 amino acids. Trimming shortened V by 6 bases and J by 0 bases, and 19 bases separated the two germline ends. Germline lookup yields CDR1 KGHDR and CDR2 SFDVKD. CDR3 sequence reads: CATSSARGGPTNTGELFF. CDR3 in DNA: TGTGCCACCAGTTCGGCCAGGGGAGGACCGACGAACACCGGGGAGCTGTTTTTT.

The chain combines TRBV5-4 with TRBJ2-1; TRBD2 aligns across 9 bases. CDR1 and CDR2 (germline): SGHNT, YYREEE (reference sequence). With 4 bases clipped from V and 7 bases from J, the junction kept 12 bases outside the gene matches. The CDR3 contains 16 residues. CDR3 sequence (DNA): TGTGCCAGCAGCCCATTGGGGTCTAGCGGGGTGAATGAGCAGTTCTTC. This translates into CASSPLGSSGVNEQFF.

A single count supports this clonotype. The V call is TRBV7-6, the J call TRBJ2-7; 10 nucleotides match TRBD2. This CDR3 region has 19 residues. CDR1 is SGHVS, CDR2 FNYEAQ, per germline. Trimming took 1 base from V and 3 from J; bases not matched to a gene: 15. CDR3 region: CASSLEASGSTNWVYEQYF. In nucleotides, the CDR3 is TGTGCCAGCAGCTTAGAGGCTAGCGGGAGCACAAATTGGGTCTACGAGCAGTACTTC.

This clonotype has a count of ten or more. The V call is TRBV19, the J call TRBJ1-1; D gene uncertain. With 2 bases removed from V and 1 base from J, the gap between germline ends came to 11 bases. This CDR3 has 15 amino acids. In germline, CDR1 is LNHDA, CDR2 SQIVND (reference sequence). The CDR3 bases are TGTGCCAGTAGTATATCATTTGGAGGGAACACTGAAGCTTTCTTT. Translated: CASSISFGGNTEAFF.

This clonotype was detected ten times or more. The chain combines TRBV5-1 with TRBJ2-2; TRBD2 agrees at 9 bases. The germline CDR1 and CDR2 sequences are SGHRS and YFSETQ. The CDR3 has 15 amino acids. Trimming removed 5 bases from V and 2 bases from J; junction bases left unmatched: 4. CDR3 loop: CASRGTSPNTGELFF. CDR3 nucleotides: TGCGCCAGCAGGGGGACTAGCCCCAACACCGGGGAGCTGTTTTTT.

This clonotype appeared many times. The CDR3 here is CASSDSRRREGTQYF. The DNA of the CDR3 is TGTGCCAGCAGTGATTCCCGGAGGAGGGAAGGGACCCAGTACTTC. The chain carries TRBV2 and TRBJ2-5; possible D gene TRBD2, 6 bases. V was pared by 3 bases and J by 7 bases, with 18 bases between. CDR1 and CDR2 (germline): SNHLY, FYNNEI. This CDR3 spans 15 amino acids.

This clonotype appeared a single time. V gene TRBV4-2 combines with J gene TRBJ2-1; no definite D call. CDR3 length: 16 amino acids. V was clipped by 1 base and J by 1 base, with 11 bases between them. The germline CDR1 and CDR2 sequences are LGHNA and YNFKEQ. CDR3 region: CASSQATLGSYNEQFF. For the CDR3, the DNA is TGTGCCAGCAGCCAAGCAACGCTTGGATCCTACAATGAGCAGTTCTTC.

This chain connects TRBV11-3 to TRBJ2-7; 9 bases map to TRBD2. Germline-derived CDR1 and CDR2 are SGHNT and YENEEA. This CDR3 is 13 amino acids long. Unmatched junction bases numbered 5, after V lost 5 bases and J lost 6 bases. The CDR3 sequence is CASSPRLAAEQYF. CDR3 coding DNA: TGTGCCAGCAGCCCCAGACTAGCGGCCGAGCAGTACTTC.

V and J are TRBV7-9 and TRBJ2-7, with TRBD2 as a possible D gene (7 bases). V shed 6 bases and J shed 6 bases, with 18 bases lying between them. The CDR3 runs 14 residues. Germline V gene data show CDR1 as SEHNR and CDR2 as FQNEAQ (reference sequence). CDR3 sequence: CASRQGGGTSEQYF. The CDR3 DNA is TGTGCCAGCAGACAGGGAGGGGGGACGAGCGAGCAGTACTTC.

This clonotype has a handful of counts. This chain joins TRBV9 and TRBJ1-4, with D maybe TRBD1 (5 bases). Trimming removed 2 bases at V and 7 bases at J, with 15 bases between. CDR3 length: 15 amino acids. CDR1 is SGDLS, CDR2 YYNGEE, per germline. The CDR3 is CASSVGSERGEKLFF. The DNA of the CDR3 is TGTGCCAGCAGCGTCGGGTCTGAGAGGGGTGAAAAACTGTTTTTT.

This clonotype was seen more than once but under ten times. V usage is TRBV20-1 and J usage is TRBJ2-7; 7 nucleotides line up with TRBD2. V gave up 1 base and J gave up 0 bases; unmatched junction bases: 6. CDR1 is DFQATT and CDR2 is SNEGSKA in the germline V gene (reference sequence). There are 15 residues in the CDR3. CDR3 bases: TGCAGTGCTAGAGCCGCTAGCGGCCACTCCTACGAGCAGTACTTC. This translates into CSARAASGHSYEQYF.

The sample holds many counts of this clonotype. The chain is built from TRBV5-6 and TRBJ2-1; weak D call: TRBD1 (6 bases). Deletions cut 3 bases from V and 6 bases from J, with 10 bases between. The germline V gene encodes CDR1 SGHDT and CDR2 YYEEEE. CDR3 size: 13 residues. CDR3 region: CASSSGATNEQFF. The CDR3 DNA sequence: TGTGCCAGCAGCTCAGGGGCTACCAATGAGCAGTTCTTC.

The sample holds a few counts of this clonotype. The J gene is TRBJ2-3, the V gene TRBV6-1; 8 nucleotides match TRBD1. V dropped 5 bases and J dropped 2; count of bases not matched to a gene: 6. Germline lookup yields CDR1 MNHNS and CDR2 SASEGT. The CDR3 consists of 15 residues. The CDR3 loop reads CASSKWTGNTDTQYF. CDR3 DNA sequence: TGTGCCAGCAGTAAATGGACAGGGAACACAGATACGCAGTATTTT.

This clonotype was seen only a few times. V gene TRBV20-1 combines with J gene TRBJ2-3; 8 bases are shared with TRBD2. The CDR3 covers 14 residues. Germline lookup yields CDR1 DFQATT and CDR2 SNEGSKA (reference sequence). Germline trimming cut 3 bases from V and 1 base from J; bases unmatched to any gene: 3. In DNA form, the CDR3 reads TGCAGTGCTAGCGGGAGGGCCGGCACAGATACGCAGTATTTT. The encoded protein is CSASGRAGTDTQYF.